This T cell receptor beta chain is from a study of beta chain features in type 1 diabetes. Concerning this clone: Its cognate antigen is unknown.

Reverse transcription of all isolated RNA meant that expressed TCRB transcripts were sequenced. The protocol was immunoSEQ multiplex PCR, while the TCRdb copy is restricted to in-frame clones and leaves out a portion. The repertoire has roughly 220,000 clones, 16% of them found once; the top ten carry approximately 0.087%. Study-level findings and limits: Type 1 diabetes patients had TCRB CDR3s that were shorter (moderately but significantly so) in all four CD4+ subsets.

The clonotype comes from a man aged 25 to 40 with type 1 diabetes. Sequencing input: naive CD4+ T cells from blood.

The CDR3 spells CASSQAGEPWETQYF. CDR3 nucleotides: TGCGCCAGCAGCCAAGCCGGGGAACCGTGGGAGACCCAGTACTTC. The chain couples TRBV4-3 to TRBJ2-5, with D tentatively TRBD2 (5 bases). Germline CDR1 is LGHNA and CDR2 is YSLEER. Trimming pared 1 base from V and 5 bases from J, leaving 14 bases between. The CDR3 has 15 residues.